This passage covers 19 T cell receptor beta chains from one sample sequenced in a study of graft-versus-host responses after intestinal transplantation. Generated by immunoSEQ multiplex PCR, the TCRdb table keeps only in-frame clones and is missing some. The sample consists of approximately 110,000 clones, about 92% of them appearing once. These TCRs are of unknown antigen specificity. The sample was unstimulated CD4+ T cells sorted from spleen or lymph node cells, taken before transplant. The receptors were gathered from a human donor who was the organ donor for an intestinal transplant.

The DNA for the CDR3 is TGCGCCAGCAGCCCATCGGGACAACCCTACAATGAGCAGTTCTTC. It yields the protein CASSPSGQPYNEQFF. V is TRBV4-1 and J is TRBJ2-1; D may be TRBD1 (6 bases). V lost 4 bases, J lost 2 bases, and 12 bases lay in between. Looked up from germline, CDR1 is MGHRA and CDR2 is YSYEKL. This CDR3 comprises 15 residues.

The chain joins TRBV30 to TRBJ1-1, with D maybe TRBD1 (5 bases). This CDR3 is built from 12 residues. Germline V lookup: CDR1 GTSNPN, CDR2 SVGIG (reference sequence). Trimming cost V 4 bases and J 5 bases, with 11 bases left between them. For the CDR3, the DNA is TGTGCCTGGACTAGACGGGGGACTGAAGCTTTCTTT. Protein: CAWTRRGTEAFF.

The chain combines TRBV11-2 with TRBJ2-5; no clear D. Between the trimmed V and J ends, which lost 2 bases and 1 base, there was a span of 8 bases. This CDR3 contains 14 residues. CDR1 and CDR2 (germline): SGHAT, FQNNGV. CDR3 region: CASSLRGVQETQYF. The CDR3 DNA sequence: TGTGCCAGCAGCTTAAGAGGAGTCCAAGAGACCCAGTACTTC. The variable domain in full, with the rest retrieved from reference TRBV11-2 and TRBJ2-5, is EAGVAQSPRYKIIEKRQSVAFWCNPISGHATLYWYQQILGQGPKLLIQFQNNGVVDDSQLPKDRFSAERLKGVDSTLKIQPAKLEDSAVYLCASSLRGVQETQYFGPGTRLLVL.

This clone has more than one count but fewer than ten. The chain joins TRBV6-6 to TRBJ1-4; 7 nucleotides agree with TRBD1. With V trimmed by 6 bases and J by 5 bases, 6 bases remained unmatched. The germline V gene has CDR1 MNHNY and CDR2 SVGAGI (reference sequence). This CDR3 spans 14 amino acids. The CDR3 loop is CASRAPRGNEKLFF. The CDR3 nucleotides read TGTGCCAGCAGGGCTCCCAGGGGGAATGAAAAACTGTTTTTT.

This clone was detected only once. The gene calls are TRBV7-9 and TRBJ1-2, with a possible D match to TRBD1 (5 bases). The CDR3 covers 14 residues. Germline CDR1 is SEHNR and CDR2 is FQNEAQ (reference sequence). V lost 5 bases to trimming and J lost 8 bases, with 18 bases between them. CDR3 coding DNA: TGTGCCAGCAGCCCGGACACATTTCGGCAAGGCTACACCTTC. As protein: CASSPDTFRQGYTF.

The genes are TRBV7-3 and TRBJ2-3; perhaps TRBD2 as D (6 bases). Germline loops: CDR1 SGHTA, CDR2 FQGTGA. The CDR3 has 15 amino acids. Trimming removed 0 bases from V and 2 bases from J, with 9 bases in between. The CDR3 DNA follows: TGTGCCAGCAGCTTAACGGCGGGGTCCACAGATACGCAGTATTTT. It is translated as CASSLTAGSTDTQYF.

The rearrangement uses TRBV9 and TRBJ2-5; 7 positions agree with TRBD2. The CDR3 is 17 residues long. The germline V gene has CDR1 SGDLS and CDR2 YYNGEE. Trimming at V came to 3 bases and at J to 1 base, leaving 12 bases not matched to a gene. Here the CDR3 DNA reads TGTGCCAGCAGCGCGGAGGGCCGGGGACTATCCCAAGAGACCCAGTACTTC. Protein product: CASSAEGRGLSQETQYF. The whole variable domain, filled in from reference TRBV9 and TRBJ2-5, reads DSGVTQTPKHLITATGQRVTLRCSPRSGDLSVYWYQQSLDQGLQFLIQYYNGEERAKGNILERFSAQQFPDLHSELNLSSLELGDSALYFCASSAEGRGLSQETQYFGPGTRLLVL.

This clone was recorded a few times. This rearrangement joins TRBV6-5 to TRBJ1-5, with D maybe TRBD1 (6 bases). V was trimmed by 5 bases and J by 3 bases, leaving 8 bases between them. This CDR3 contains 13 residues. Germline CDR1 reads MNHEY; CDR2 reads SVGAGI. CDR3 sequence: CASSDRPNQPQHF. DNA of the CDR3: TGTGCCAGCAGTGACAGGCCCAATCAGCCCCAGCATTTT.

About this clone itself: This sample also contains other DNA sequences that code for the same CDR3. This rearrangement joins TRBV27 to TRBJ2-1; D tentatively reads TRBD1 or TRBD2 (5 bases each). CDR3 length: 15 residues. Trimming pared 2 bases from V and 0 bases from J, leaving 8 bases between. Germline V gene data show CDR1 as MNHEY and CDR2 as SMNVEV (reference sequence). CDR3 DNA: TGTGCCAGCAGTTTAGGGGGTAGCTCCTACAATGAGCAGTTCTTC. It translates to CASSLGGSSYNEQFF.

The CDR3 DNA reads as TGTGCCAGTAGTAAGACAGGCAACCATGGCTACACCTTC. The encoded protein is CASSKTGNHGYTF. The V gene is TRBV19, the J gene TRBJ1-2; maybe TRBD1 (6 bases). The CDR3 covers 13 residues. The V gene lost 4 bases and the J gene lost 6 bases, with 12 bases spanning the gap. Per the germline V gene, CDR1 is LNHDA and CDR2 is SQIVND (reference sequence).

V usage is TRBV18 and J usage is TRBJ2-4, with 8 bases matching TRBD1. J was trimmed by 0 bases and V by 4 bases; bases with no gene match: 14. The CDR3 is 19 residues long. The germline V gene has CDR1 KGHSH and CDR2 LQKENI. The CDR3 DNA follows: TGTGCCAGCTCACAGTACGACCACAGGGGGACTCTAGCCAAAAACATTCAGTACTTC. Its translation: CASSQYDHRGTLAKNIQYF.

The chain recombines TRBV2 with TRBJ1-1; perhaps TRBD1 as D (5 bases). The germline V and J ends were trimmed by 3 bases and 3 bases, with 14 bases remaining between them. The CDR3 contains 15 residues. Germline CDR1 is SNHLY and CDR2 is FYNNEI. The CDR3 sequence: CASSELGGGYTEAFF. For the CDR3, the DNA is TGTGCCAGCAGTGAGTTGGGGGGTGGGTACACTGAAGCTTTCTTT. The complete variable domain, with remaining parts taken from reference TRBV2 and TRBJ1-1, reads EPEVTQTPSHQVTQMGQEVILRCVPISNHLYFYWYRQILGQKVEFLVSFYNNEISEKSEIFDDQFSVERPDGSNFTLKIRSTKLEDSAMYFCASSELGGGYTEAFFGQGTRLTVV.

As DNA, the CDR3 is TGTGCCAGCAGGGGACTAGCGTGGACCGGGGAGCTGTTTTTT. Residues: CASRGLAWTGELFF. The V and J genes are TRBV6-1 and TRBJ2-2; 10 bases line up with TRBD2. The trim removed 6 bases at V and 5 bases at J, leaving 3 bases unmatched. Germline loops: CDR1 MNHNS, CDR2 SASEGT. CDR3 length: 14 residues.

The rearrangement joins TRBV28 to TRBJ2-3; no firm D call. Per the germline V gene, CDR1 is MDHEN and CDR2 is SYDVKM. The CDR3 is made up of 13 amino acids. With 4 bases removed from V and 1 base from J, the gap between germline ends came to 6 bases. As DNA, the CDR3 is TGTGCCAGCAGTTGGGTGGGCACAGATACGCAGTATTTT. As protein: CASSWVGTDTQYF. The whole variable domain, remainder taken from reference TRBV28 and TRBJ2-3, is DVKVTQSSRYLVKRTGEKVFLECVQDMDHENMFWYRQDPGLGLRLIYFSYDVKMKEKGDIPEGYSVSREKKERFSLILESASTNQTSMYLCASSWVGTDTQYFGPGTRLTVL.

The chain carries TRBV2 and TRBJ2-5, with 10 nucleotides matching TRBD1. The ends lost 5 bases at V and 1 base at J; junction bases unmatched: 7. CDR1 SNHLY and CDR2 FYNNEI come from the germline V gene. The CDR3 is made up of 16 amino acids. As DNA, the CDR3 is TGTGCCAGCAGTCCGGCGGGGACAGGGGTCCAAGAGACCCAGTACTTC. Translation: CASSPAGTGVQETQYF. Full variable domain (rest looked up from reference TRBV2 and TRBJ2-5): EPEVTQTPSHQVTQMGQEVILRCVPISNHLYFYWYRQILGQKVEFLVSFYNNEISEKSEIFDDQFSVERPDGSNFTLKIRSTKLEDSAMYFCASSPAGTGVQETQYFGPGTRLLVL.

The chain carries TRBV10-3 and TRBJ2-3; maybe TRBD2 (5 bases). Trimming shortened V by 3 bases and J by 8 bases, and 6 bases separated the two germline ends. The V gene's germline CDR1 is ENHRY and CDR2 SYGVKD. This CDR3 is built from 11 residues. The CDR3 coding sequence is TGTGCCATCAGTGACGAGGGTACGCAGTATTTT. Translating it yields CAISDEGTQYF.

This clone was seen just once. J is TRBJ1-1 and V is TRBV19, with TRBD1 as a possible D gene (6 bases). V dropped 3 bases and J dropped 5 bases, with 13 bases sitting between them. The CDR3 consists of 14 residues. Germline CDR1 and CDR2: LNHDA and SQIVND (reference sequence). CDR3 nucleotide sequence: TGTGCCAGTAGTATCCCGGGGGCGCGGACTGAAGCTTTCTTT. The encoded protein is CASSIPGARTEAFF.

This rearrangement joins TRBV5-1 to TRBJ1-3; D not certain. Germline V gene data show CDR1 as SGHRS and CDR2 as YFSETQ. V dropped 0 bases and J dropped 4 bases, with 11 bases sitting between them. The length of the CDR3 is 15 residues. In DNA, the CDR3 is TGCGCCAGCAGCTTGGAGGGTTGGTGGGGAAACACCATATATTTT. Amino acids: CASSLEGWWGNTIYF. Full variable domain (remainder filled in from reference TRBV5-1 and TRBJ1-3): KAGVTQTPRYLIKTRGQQVTLSCSPISGHRSVSWYQQTPGQGLQFLFEYFSETQRNKGNFPGRFSGRQFSNSRSEMNVSTLELGDSALYLCASSLEGWWGNTIYFGEGSWLTVV.

The chain combines TRBV6-1 with TRBJ2-5; weak D call: TRBD2 (6 bases). V lost 8 bases, J lost 2 bases, and 18 bases lay in between. From germline, CDR1 is MNHNS and CDR2 SASEGT. The CDR3 loop spans 15 amino acids. CDR3 sequence: CASQKGLGGQETQYF. DNA of the CDR3: TGTGCCAGCCAAAAGGGGCTGGGAGGACAAGAGACCCAGTACTTC.